This TCR beta chain was observed in a study of human T cells and chemical hapten exposure. Study-wide points: Expanded TCRs were compared with controls, and the expanded TCRs formed significantly more large CDR3 similarity clusters. TCRs at a frequency above 1 in 1000 stayed unchanged with DPC sensitization.

Germline V CDR1 and CDR2: MNHEY, SVGEGT. This CDR3 spans 18 amino acids. V was shortened by 2 bases and J by 5 bases, with 21 bases between the two germline ends. Original handling: Per sample, the median was around 100,000 TCRs, with values from around 24,000 to 710,000. MiXCR, applied by TCRdb to the RACE reads, yields one record per CDR3 protein. The authors' filters were not applied to this entry. The table includes around 120,000 distinct CDR3 sequences, roughly an eighth detected once. Time point defined: patch test 1, 2 weeks after DPC sensitization. Treatment in this sample: therapeutic diphenylcyclopropenone sensitization with weekly scalp DPC. This clonotype was observed many times. Its matching antigen is unknown.

This sequence joins TRBV6-2 or TRBV6-3 and TRBJ2-2; the D gene could be TRBD1 or TRBD2 (5 bases each). This specimen consisted of whole blood, obtained in connection with sensitization to the hapten diphenylcyclopropenone (DPC). The TCR comes from a man aged 18 to 35 with alopecia areata. Some clones in this sample may be carry-over from other donors' samples. The CDR3 here is CASSYERWGTEPTGELFF. The CDR3 DNA reads TGTGCCAGCAGTTACGAGCGCTGGGGGACGGAGCCTACCGGGGAGCTGTTTTTT.